This TCR beta chain was profiled in a study of T cell responses to AZD1222 COVID-19 vaccine. Notes on the study in general: Regions left unmutated in variants are reportedly the target of nearly half of spike-specific TCRs. The donor cohort was predominantly white British with a female majority, and clonal diversity may have been underestimated.

On this clone itself: Its antigen is undetermined.

V lost 5 bases and J 6 bases, leaving 13 bases between the germline ends. The CDR3 contains 13 residues. Method: immunoSEQ multiplex PCR; TCRdb's copy keeps in-frame clones and lacks some. The sample has some 110,000 clones, about nine tenths seen once. This specimen was peripheral blood, taken on day 0 of AZD1222 vaccination. The V gene is TRBV12-3 or TRBV12-4, the J gene TRBJ1-1; possibly TRBD1 for D (5 bases). The receptor's source is an adult in good health. CDR3 sequence reads: CASSPPGQAEAFF. The CDR3 DNA reads TGTGCCAGCAGTCCCCCGGGGCAGGCTGAAGCTTTCTTT.